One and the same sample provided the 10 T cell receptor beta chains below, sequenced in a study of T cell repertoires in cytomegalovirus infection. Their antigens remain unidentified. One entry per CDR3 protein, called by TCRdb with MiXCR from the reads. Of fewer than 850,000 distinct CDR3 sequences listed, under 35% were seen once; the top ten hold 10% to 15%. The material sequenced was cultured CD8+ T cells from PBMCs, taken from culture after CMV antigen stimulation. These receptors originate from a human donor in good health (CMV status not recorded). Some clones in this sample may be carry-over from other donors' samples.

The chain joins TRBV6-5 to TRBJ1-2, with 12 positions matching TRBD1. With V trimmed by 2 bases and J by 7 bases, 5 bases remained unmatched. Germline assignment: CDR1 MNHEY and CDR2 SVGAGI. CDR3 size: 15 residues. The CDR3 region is CASSYGTGGMSGYTF. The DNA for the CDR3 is TGTGCCAGCAGTTACGGGACAGGGGGCATGAGTGGCTACACCTTC.

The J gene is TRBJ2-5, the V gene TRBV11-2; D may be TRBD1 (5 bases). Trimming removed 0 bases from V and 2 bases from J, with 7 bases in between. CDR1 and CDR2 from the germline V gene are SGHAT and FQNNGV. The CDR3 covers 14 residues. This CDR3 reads CASSLETDQETQYF. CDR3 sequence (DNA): TGTGCCAGCAGCTTAGAGACAGATCAAGAGACCCAGTACTTC.

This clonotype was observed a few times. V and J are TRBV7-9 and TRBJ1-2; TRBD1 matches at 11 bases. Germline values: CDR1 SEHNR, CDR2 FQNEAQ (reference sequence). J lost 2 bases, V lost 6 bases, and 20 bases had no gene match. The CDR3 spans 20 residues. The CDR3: CASSTRADPGTGGRNYGYTF. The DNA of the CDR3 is TGTGCCAGCAGTACGAGAGCCGACCCCGGGACAGGGGGGAGAAACTATGGCTACACCTTC.

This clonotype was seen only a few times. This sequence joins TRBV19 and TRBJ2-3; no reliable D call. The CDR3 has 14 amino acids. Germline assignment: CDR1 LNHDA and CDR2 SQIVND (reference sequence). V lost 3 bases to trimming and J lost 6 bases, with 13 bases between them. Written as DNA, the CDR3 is TGTGCCAGTAGTATTACTGGGAATGGCGATACGCAGTATTTT. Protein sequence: CASSITGNGDTQYF.

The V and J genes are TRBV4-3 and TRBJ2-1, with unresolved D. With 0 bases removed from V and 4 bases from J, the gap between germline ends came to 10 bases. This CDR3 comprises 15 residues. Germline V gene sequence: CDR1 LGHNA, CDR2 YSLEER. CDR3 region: CASSQDPGRYNEQFF. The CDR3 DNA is TGCGCCAGCAGCCAAGATCCGGGCAGATACAATGAGCAGTTCTTC.

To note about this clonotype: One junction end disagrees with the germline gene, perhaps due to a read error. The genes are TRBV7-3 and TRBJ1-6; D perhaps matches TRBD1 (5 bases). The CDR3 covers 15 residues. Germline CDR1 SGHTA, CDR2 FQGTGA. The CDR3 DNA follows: TGTGACAGCAGCCCAAACCCGGGACCGAATTCACCCCTCCACTTT. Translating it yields CDSSPNPGPNSPLHF. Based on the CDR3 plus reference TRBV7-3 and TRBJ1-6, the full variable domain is GAGVSQTPSNKVTEKGKYVELRCDPISGHTALYWYRQSLGQGPEFLIYFQGTGAADDSGLPNDRFFAVRPEGSVSTLKIQRTERGDSAVYLCDSSPNPGPNSPLHFGNGTRLTVT.

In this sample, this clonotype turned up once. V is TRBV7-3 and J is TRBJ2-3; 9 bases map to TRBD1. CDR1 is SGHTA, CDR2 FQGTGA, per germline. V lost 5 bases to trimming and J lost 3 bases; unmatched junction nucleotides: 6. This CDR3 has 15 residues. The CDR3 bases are TGTGCCAGCAGCCCCGGGACAGGGACGACAGATACGCAGTATTTT. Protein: CASSPGTGTTDTQYF.

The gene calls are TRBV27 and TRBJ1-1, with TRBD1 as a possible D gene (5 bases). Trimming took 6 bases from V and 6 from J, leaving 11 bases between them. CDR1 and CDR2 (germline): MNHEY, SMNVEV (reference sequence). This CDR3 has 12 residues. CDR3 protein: CASRLGVSEAFF. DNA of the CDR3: TGTGCCAGCAGGTTAGGGGTTTCTGAAGCTTTCTTT.

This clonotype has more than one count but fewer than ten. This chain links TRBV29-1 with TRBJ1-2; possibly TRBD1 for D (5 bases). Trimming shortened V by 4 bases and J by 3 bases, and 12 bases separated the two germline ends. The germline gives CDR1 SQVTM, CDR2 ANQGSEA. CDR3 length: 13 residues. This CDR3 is CSVGPDSDYGYTF. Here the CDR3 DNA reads TGCAGCGTTGGCCCTGACAGCGACTATGGCTACACCTTC.

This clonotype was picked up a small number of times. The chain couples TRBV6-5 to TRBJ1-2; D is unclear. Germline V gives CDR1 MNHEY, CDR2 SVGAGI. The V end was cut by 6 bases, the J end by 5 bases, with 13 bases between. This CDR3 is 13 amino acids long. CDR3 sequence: CASRLGRTYGYTF. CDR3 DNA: TGTGCCAGCAGGCTCGGACGGACGTATGGCTACACCTTC.